This is a list of T cell receptor beta chains from one sample in a study of STAT5B mutations in CD4+ large granular lymphocyte leukemia. Assay used: immunoSEQ multiplex PCR; TCRdb lists only in-frame clones, some missing. Seen here are about 46,000 clones, 84% observed once, and the top ten hold more than 0.35%. Input material: CD4+ T cells from blood buffy coats. The receptor set was obtained from a human donor in good health. CDR3s include the opening cysteine and the closing phenylalanine or tryptophan. The D gene is left open where the match is weak. Only part of the rows carry a size: once, few, many, or a class if the clone is expanded.

CDR3nt: TGTGCCAGCAGCGTACACTCTCAAGAGACCCAGTACTTC
CDR3aa: CASSVHSQETQYF
v_gene: TRBV9
d_gene: -
abundance: -
j_gene: TRBJ2-5

CDR3nt: TGTGCCAGCAGCGGCGGTCGGGGTTCCTACGAGCAGTACTTC
CDR3aa: CASSGGRGSYEQYF
v_gene: TRBV5-5
d_gene: -
abundance: -
j_gene: TRBJ2-7

CDR3nt: TGTGCCTGGAGGCCTGCGGGGTCTTGGGAGCCCCAGCATTTT
CDR3aa: CAWRPAGSWEPQHF
v_gene: TRBV30
d_gene: -
abundance: -
j_gene: TRBJ1-5

CDR3nt: TGTGCCAGCAGCTTGGACGGGAACTATGGCTACACCTTC
CDR3aa: CASSLDGNYGYTF
v_gene: TRBV5-4
d_gene: -
abundance: few
j_gene: TRBJ1-2

CDR3nt: TGCGCCAGCAGCTTGGACAGGGACTATGGCTACACCTTC
CDR3aa: CASSLDRDYGYTF
v_gene: TRBV5-1
d_gene: -
abundance: -
j_gene: TRBJ1-2

CDR3nt: TGTGCCAGCACCAGCGGGAGAGAGCAGTACTTC
CDR3aa: CASTSGREQYF
v_gene: TRBV6-1
d_gene: TRBD2
abundance: -
j_gene: TRBJ2-7

CDR3nt: TGTGCCAGCAGTGACCAGGGTCGTAGCTATGGCTACACCTTC
CDR3aa: CASSDQGRSYGYTF
v_gene: TRBV2
d_gene: -
abundance: few
j_gene: TRBJ1-2

CDR3nt: TGTGCCAGCAGCTCCTCCCTGACCGAGCAGTACTTC
CDR3aa: CASSSSLTEQYF
v_gene: TRBV11-2
d_gene: -
abundance: -
j_gene: TRBJ2-7

CDR3nt: TGTGCCAGCAGTTGGGTAGGACAGGGGAGGACCGGGGAGCTGTTTTTT
CDR3aa: CASSWVGQGRTGELFF
v_gene: TRBV6-5
d_gene: TRBD1
abundance: -
j_gene: TRBJ2-2

CDR3nt: TGTGCCAGCACTTCCCAGGGACAGGCGAACACTGAAGCTTTCTTT
CDR3aa: CASTSQGQANTEAFF
v_gene: TRBV7-9
d_gene: TRBD1
abundance: -
j_gene: TRBJ1-1

CDR3nt: TGCGCCAGCAGTGATCCTAGCGGGGGCCTGTGGGAGACCCAGTACTTC
CDR3aa: CASSDPSGGLWETQYF
v_gene: TRBV10-2
d_gene: TRBD2
abundance: -
j_gene: TRBJ2-5

CDR3nt: TGTGCCATCATTCGGACTCTCGTTGGGGACAATGAGCAGTTCTTC
CDR3aa: CAIIRTLVGDNEQFF
v_gene: TRBV10-3
d_gene: -
abundance: once
j_gene: TRBJ2-1

CDR3nt: TGCGCCAGCAGCCAAGCCCCAGGCGGAAGGCAGCCCCAGCATTTT
CDR3aa: CASSQAPGGRQPQHF
v_gene: TRBV4-1
d_gene: -
abundance: -
j_gene: TRBJ1-5

CDR3nt: TGTGCCAGCAGCCTCGGGACTCCTGAAGCTTTCTTT
CDR3aa: CASSLGTPEAFF
v_gene: TRBV2
d_gene: -
abundance: -
j_gene: TRBJ1-1

CDR3nt: TGTGCCAGCAGCGCCGAACAGGGGGGGAGCACTGAAGCTTTCTTT
CDR3aa: CASSAEQGGSTEAFF
v_gene: TRBV7-3
d_gene: TRBD1
abundance: -
j_gene: TRBJ1-1

CDR3nt: TGCGCCAGCAGCGCAGACACGGGCTATGGCTACACCTTC
CDR3aa: CASSADTGYGYTF
v_gene: TRBV5-1
d_gene: -
abundance: once
j_gene: TRBJ1-2

CDR3nt: TGTGCCAGCAGCGTTACTCCGGGACCCTCCTACGAGCAGTACTTC
CDR3aa: CASSVTPGPSYEQYF
v_gene: TRBV9
d_gene: -
abundance: -
j_gene: TRBJ2-7

CDR3nt: TGTGCCAGCAGTCCAAGGGGGCCCCTAGGCTACACCTTC
CDR3aa: CASSPRGPLGYTF
v_gene: TRBV28
d_gene: TRBD1
abundance: few
j_gene: TRBJ1-2

CDR3nt: TGTGCCAGCAGCACGGGACTAGGTTCTTACAATGAGCAGTTCTTC
CDR3aa: CASSTGLGSYNEQFF
v_gene: TRBV9
d_gene: TRBD2
abundance: -
j_gene: TRBJ2-1

CDR3nt: TGCGCCAGCAGCTTGGGTTGGGGCAACTATGGCTACACCTTC
CDR3aa: CASSLGWGNYGYTF
v_gene: TRBV5-1
d_gene: -
abundance: -
j_gene: TRBJ1-2

CDR3nt: TGTGCCAGCAGCTTGGGGTTGGCGCAGACCAAAGGAGCCCAGCATTTT
CDR3aa: CASSLGLAQTKGAQHF
v_gene: TRBV5-6
d_gene: -
abundance: -
j_gene: TRBJ1-5

CDR3nt: TGTGCCAGCAGCTTGGAAGTAGCGGGAGGTAACAATGAGCAGTTCTTC
CDR3aa: CASSLEVAGGNNEQFF
v_gene: TRBV5-4
d_gene: TRBD2
abundance: -
j_gene: TRBJ2-1

CDR3nt: TGTGCCAGCAGCTTAAGGGGAGGGCTAGCGGGGGGGTATTACAATGAGCAGTTCTTC
CDR3aa: CASSLRGGLAGGYYNEQFF
v_gene: TRBV11-1
d_gene: TRBD2
abundance: -
j_gene: TRBJ2-1

CDR3nt: TGTGCCAGCAGTCCAGTCCGGGGGGACAGGGTCAGCAATCGGGGCGAGCAGTACTTC
CDR3aa: CASSPVRGDRVSNRGEQYF
v_gene: TRBV27
d_gene: TRBD1
abundance: few
j_gene: TRBJ2-7

CDR3nt: TGTGCCTGGGTTCAGGGTAAGGGGGAGACCCAGTACTTC
CDR3aa: CAWVQGKGETQYF
v_gene: TRBV30
d_gene: -
abundance: -
j_gene: TRBJ2-5

CDR3nt: TGTGCCAGCAGCTTAAGCGGGTACCAAGAGACCCAGTACTTC
CDR3aa: CASSLSGYQETQYF
v_gene: TRBV7-3
d_gene: -
abundance: -
j_gene: TRBJ2-5

CDR3nt: TGTGCCTGGACGGGGACAGGGGGCGTGCAGTACTTC
CDR3aa: CAWTGTGGVQYF
v_gene: TRBV30
d_gene: TRBD1
abundance: -
j_gene: TRBJ2-7

CDR3nt: TGCGCCAGCAGCTTGGATGAGGGGTTCCTCTCTGGAAACACCATATATTTT
CDR3aa: CASSLDEGFLSGNTIYF
v_gene: TRBV5-1
d_gene: -
abundance: -
j_gene: TRBJ1-3

CDR3nt: TGTGCCAGCAGTGAAGGGACAGGGGGCGCAGATACGCAGTATTTT
CDR3aa: CASSEGTGGADTQYF
v_gene: TRBV6-1
d_gene: TRBD1
abundance: -
j_gene: TRBJ2-3

CDR3nt: TGCGCCAGCAGCTTGTGGAGGGGAGACACCGGGGAGCTGTTTTTT
CDR3aa: CASSLWRGDTGELFF
v_gene: TRBV5-1
d_gene: -
abundance: -
j_gene: TRBJ2-2

CDR3nt: TGCGCCAGCAGTGTAGGGTCCTACGAGCAGTACTTC
CDR3aa: CASSVGSYEQYF
v_gene: TRBV10-1
d_gene: -
abundance: few
j_gene: TRBJ2-7

CDR3nt: TGTGCCAGCAGCCCAAGTCCGGGACAGGTCTACGAGCAGTACTTC
CDR3aa: CASSPSPGQVYEQYF
v_gene: TRBV5-5
d_gene: TRBD1
abundance: -
j_gene: TRBJ2-7

CDR3nt: TGTGCCAGCAGCCCAAAGGGGACTAGCGGTAACACCGGGGAGCTGTTTTTT
CDR3aa: CASSPKGTSGNTGELFF
v_gene: TRBV11-2
d_gene: TRBD2
abundance: -
j_gene: TRBJ2-2

CDR3nt: TGTGCCAGCAGCCCCGGGATCGGCGCTGGCTACACCTTC
CDR3aa: CASSPGIGAGYTF
v_gene: TRBV7-3
d_gene: -
abundance: -
j_gene: TRBJ1-2

CDR3nt: TGTGCCAGCAGTTACTCGAGGGTATCCTACGGCTACACCTTC
CDR3aa: CASSYSRVSYGYTF
v_gene: TRBV6-5
d_gene: -
abundance: few
j_gene: TRBJ1-2

CDR3nt: TGTGCCAGTAGTATAGGTTCCCAGGCGAAGACGGCCAACGTCCTGACTTTC
CDR3aa: CASSIGSQAKTANVLTF
v_gene: TRBV19
d_gene: -
abundance: -
j_gene: TRBJ2-6

CDR3nt: TGTGCCACCAGCAGAGTAGGGGGACTAGCGGCATACGAGCAGTACTTC
CDR3aa: CATSRVGGLAAYEQYF
v_gene: TRBV15
d_gene: TRBD2
abundance: -
j_gene: TRBJ2-7

CDR3nt: TGTGCCAGCAGCCTGATGGGGGGCGATTCACCCCTCCACTTT
CDR3aa: CASSLMGGDSPLHF
v_gene: TRBV7-9
d_gene: -
abundance: -
j_gene: TRBJ1-6

CDR3nt: TGTGCCAGCAGCCGACTTAACACTGAAGCTTTCTTT
CDR3aa: CASSRLNTEAFF
v_gene: TRBV7-7
d_gene: -
abundance: -
j_gene: TRBJ1-1

CDR3nt: TGTGCCAGCAGTTTAGATGGACAGTTCTCCTACGAGCAGTACTTC
CDR3aa: CASSLDGQFSYEQYF
v_gene: TRBV27
d_gene: -
abundance: -
j_gene: TRBJ2-7

CDR3nt: TGTGCCAGCAGTGAAAGCAGTCGGAGCAATCAGCCCCAGCATTTT
CDR3aa: CASSESSRSNQPQHF
v_gene: TRBV2
d_gene: -
abundance: -
j_gene: TRBJ1-5

CDR3nt: TGTGCCAGCACCGACAGTGAGTACGAGCAGTACTTC
CDR3aa: CASTDSEYEQYF
v_gene: TRBV28
d_gene: -
abundance: -
j_gene: TRBJ2-7

CDR3nt: TGTGCCAGCAGTCCACAGGGTAGGCAGCCCCAGCATTTT
CDR3aa: CASSPQGRQPQHF
v_gene: TRBV6-5
d_gene: -
abundance: -
j_gene: TRBJ1-5

CDR3nt: TGTGCCAGCAGCCAAGATTGGGAGACCCAGTACTTC
CDR3aa: CASSQDWETQYF
v_gene: TRBV14
d_gene: -
abundance: -
j_gene: TRBJ2-5

CDR3nt: TGTGCCAGCAGGGGGACAGGGGAAAGTTCACCCCTCCACTTT
CDR3aa: CASRGTGESSPLHF
v_gene: TRBV4-2
d_gene: TRBD1
abundance: -
j_gene: TRBJ1-6

CDR3nt: TGTGCCAGCAGCTTGGTTATCGCTAGCGGGGGGGCCAGGACGCAGTATTTT
CDR3aa: CASSLVIASGGARTQYF
v_gene: TRBV5-6
d_gene: TRBD2
abundance: -
j_gene: TRBJ2-3

CDR3nt: TGTGCCAGCAGCGCACAGAGCTCTGGAAACACCATATATTTT
CDR3aa: CASSAQSSGNTIYF
v_gene: TRBV9
d_gene: -
abundance: -
j_gene: TRBJ1-3

CDR3nt: TGTGCCAGCAGCTTGCGTCTAGCGGGGGAAGAGACCCAGTACTTC
CDR3aa: CASSLRLAGEETQYF
v_gene: TRBV5-6
d_gene: TRBD2
abundance: -
j_gene: TRBJ2-5

CDR3nt: TGTGCCAGCGGACCGCCGGGTCTCTACGAGCAGTACTTC
CDR3aa: CASGPPGLYEQYF
v_gene: TRBV28
d_gene: -
abundance: -
j_gene: TRBJ2-7

CDR3nt: TGTGCCAGCAGCTTACCTAGCTCTGGGGCCAACGTCCTGACTTTC
CDR3aa: CASSLPSSGANVLTF
v_gene: TRBV11-2
d_gene: -
abundance: -
j_gene: TRBJ2-6